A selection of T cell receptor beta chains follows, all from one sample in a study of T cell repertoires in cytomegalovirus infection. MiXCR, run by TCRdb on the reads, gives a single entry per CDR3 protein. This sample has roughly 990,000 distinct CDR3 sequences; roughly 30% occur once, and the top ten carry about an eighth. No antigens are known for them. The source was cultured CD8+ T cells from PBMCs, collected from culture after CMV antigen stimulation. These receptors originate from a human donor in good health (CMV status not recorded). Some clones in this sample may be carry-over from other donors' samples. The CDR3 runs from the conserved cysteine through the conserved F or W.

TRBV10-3 CAISGNPEGQEAYNEQFF
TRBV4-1 CASSQYTGGPEQFF
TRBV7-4 CASTPTGTGFRANEKLFF
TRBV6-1 CASSVSGGLINYEQYF
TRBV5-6 CASSRIGTGPSGANVLTF
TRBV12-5 CASGFLNTEAFF
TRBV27 CASSSYSGAYEQYF
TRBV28 CASSLMDRSNQPQHF
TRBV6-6 CASSSGLIPLWANVLTF
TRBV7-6 CASSLTDRDSYEQYF
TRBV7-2 CASRTRGLSAKNIQYF
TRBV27 CASSPPGPLLGEQYF
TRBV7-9 CASSSSSVIYGYTF
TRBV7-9 CASSLGYEGLSTDTQYF
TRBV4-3 CASSRGTNQPQHF
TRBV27 CASSDNSNYGYTF
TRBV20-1 CSARAPGRGSYNEQFF
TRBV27 CASSTGTQNQPQHF
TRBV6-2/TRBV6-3 CASSVLRAYNEQFF
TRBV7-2 CASRTFYGYTF
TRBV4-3 CASSQGSGVDTEAFF
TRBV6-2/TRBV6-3 CASGLAGGQDIQYF
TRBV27 CASTGGRSDTQYF
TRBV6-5 CASSYRWIEREAFF
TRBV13 CASSQTSELHTQYF
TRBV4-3 CASSQDPGGGRTDTQYF
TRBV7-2 CASSLGLAGETQYF
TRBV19 CASTTWRGIGTEAFF
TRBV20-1 CSARVTPQMVTEAFF
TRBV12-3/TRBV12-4 CASSNLGGQDTDTQYF
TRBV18 CASSARDRLRNQPQHF
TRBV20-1 CSIPGQGEGNTIYF
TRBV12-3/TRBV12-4 CASEGPNEQFF
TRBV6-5 CASSYWGGGDTQYF
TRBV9 CASSVAGRNTGELFF
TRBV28 CASRSDRLSNQPQHF
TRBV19 CASSISTVSEAFF